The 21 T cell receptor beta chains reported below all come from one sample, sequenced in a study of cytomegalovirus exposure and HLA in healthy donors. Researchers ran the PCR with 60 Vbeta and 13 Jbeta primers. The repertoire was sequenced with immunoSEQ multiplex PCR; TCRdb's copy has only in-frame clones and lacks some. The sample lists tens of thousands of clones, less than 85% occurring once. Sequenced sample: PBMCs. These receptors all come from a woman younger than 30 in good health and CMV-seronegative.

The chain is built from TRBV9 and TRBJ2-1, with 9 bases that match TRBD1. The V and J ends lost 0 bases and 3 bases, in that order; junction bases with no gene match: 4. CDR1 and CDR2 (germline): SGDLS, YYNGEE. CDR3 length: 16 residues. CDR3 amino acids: CASSVAGTGRYNEQFF. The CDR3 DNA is TGTGCCAGCAGCGTAGCTGGGACAGGGCGCTACAATGAGCAGTTCTTC.

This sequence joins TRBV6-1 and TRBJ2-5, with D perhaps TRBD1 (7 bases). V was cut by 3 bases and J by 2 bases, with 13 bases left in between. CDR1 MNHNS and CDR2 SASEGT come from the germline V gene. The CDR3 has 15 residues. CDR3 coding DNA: TGTGCCAGCAGTGAGCGCAGGGGGAGGCAAGAGACCCAGTACTTC. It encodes CASSERRGRQETQYF.

The CDR3, as DNA: TGTGCCAGCAGTTCCCTGGCTCAAGAGACCCAGTACTTC. This gives the protein CASSSLAQETQYF. V gene TRBV6-6 combines with J gene TRBJ2-5; D remains unclear. The CDR3 runs 13 residues. Per the germline V gene, CDR1 is MNHNY and CDR2 is SVGAGI (reference sequence). Trimming pared 4 bases from V and 2 bases from J, leaving 8 bases between.

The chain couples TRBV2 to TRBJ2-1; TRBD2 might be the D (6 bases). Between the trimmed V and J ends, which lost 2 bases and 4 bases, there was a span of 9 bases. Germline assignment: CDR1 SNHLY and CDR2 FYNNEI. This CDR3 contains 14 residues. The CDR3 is CASSELALYNEQFF. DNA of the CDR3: TGTGCCAGCAGTGAACTAGCGTTGTACAATGAGCAGTTCTTC. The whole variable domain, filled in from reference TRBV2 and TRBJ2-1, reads EPEVTQTPSHQVTQMGQEVILRCVPISNHLYFYWYRQILGQKVEFLVSFYNNEISEKSEIFDDQFSVERPDGSNFTLKIRSTKLEDSAMYFCASSELALYNEQFFGPGTRLTVL.

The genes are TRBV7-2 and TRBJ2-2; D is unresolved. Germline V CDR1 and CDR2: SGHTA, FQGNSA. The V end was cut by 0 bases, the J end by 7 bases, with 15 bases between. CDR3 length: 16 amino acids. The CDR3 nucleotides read TGTGCCAGCAGCTTAGCAGTTCGTTCCTCTATCGGGGAGCTGTTTTTT. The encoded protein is CASSLAVRSSIGELFF.

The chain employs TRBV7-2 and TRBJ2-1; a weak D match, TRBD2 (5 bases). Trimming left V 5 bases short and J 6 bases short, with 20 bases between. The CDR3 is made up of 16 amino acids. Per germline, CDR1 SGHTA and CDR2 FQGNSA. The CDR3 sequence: CASSPRTGRYGNEQFF. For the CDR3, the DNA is TGTGCCAGCAGCCCGAGGACGGGAAGGTATGGCAATGAGCAGTTCTTC.

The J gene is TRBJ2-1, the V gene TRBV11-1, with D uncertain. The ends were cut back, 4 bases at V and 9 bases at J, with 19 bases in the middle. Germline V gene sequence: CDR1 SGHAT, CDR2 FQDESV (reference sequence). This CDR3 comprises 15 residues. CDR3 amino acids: CASSSQAQSAAEQFF. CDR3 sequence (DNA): TGTGCCAGCAGCTCTCAAGCGCAGTCTGCGGCTGAGCAGTTCTTC.

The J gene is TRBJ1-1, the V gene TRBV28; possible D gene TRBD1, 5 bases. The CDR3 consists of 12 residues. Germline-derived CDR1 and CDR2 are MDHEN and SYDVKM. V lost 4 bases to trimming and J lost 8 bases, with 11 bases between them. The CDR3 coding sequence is TGTGCCAGCAGTTCGACAGTTTTGGAAGCTTTCTTT. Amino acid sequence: CASSSTVLEAFF.

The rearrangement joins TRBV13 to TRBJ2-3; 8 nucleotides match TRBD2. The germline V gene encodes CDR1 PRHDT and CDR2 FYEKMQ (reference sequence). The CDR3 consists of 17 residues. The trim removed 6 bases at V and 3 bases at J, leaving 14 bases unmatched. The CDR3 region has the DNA TGTGCCAGCAGATATTATACGGGAGGGCCCGGTACAGATACGCAGTATTTT. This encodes CASRYYTGGPGTDTQYF.

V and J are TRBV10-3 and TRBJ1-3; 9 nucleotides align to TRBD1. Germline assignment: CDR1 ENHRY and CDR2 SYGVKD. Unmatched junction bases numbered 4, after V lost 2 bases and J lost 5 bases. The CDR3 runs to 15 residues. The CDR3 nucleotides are TGTGCCATCAGTGAGAGACAGGGGGATCGAAACACCATATATTTT. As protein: CAISERQGDRNTIYF.

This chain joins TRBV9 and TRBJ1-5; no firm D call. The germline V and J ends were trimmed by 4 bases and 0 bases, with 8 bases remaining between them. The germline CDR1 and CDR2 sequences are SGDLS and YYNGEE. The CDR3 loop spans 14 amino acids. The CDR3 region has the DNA TGTGCCAGCAGCAACAGTCTTAGCAATCAGCCCCAGCATTTT. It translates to CASSNSLSNQPQHF.

CDR3 coding DNA: TGTGCCAGCAGCCAAGAAGGGCCCGGTAGGGGGCTTGGGGCTGAAGCTTTCTTT. Translated, it gives CASSQEGPGRGLGAEAFF. The chain carries TRBV4-2 and TRBJ1-1; 7 bases fit TRBD1. Germline V lookup: CDR1 LGHNA, CDR2 YNFKEQ. There are 18 residues in the CDR3. V lost 0 bases, J lost 6 bases, and 16 bases stayed unmatched.

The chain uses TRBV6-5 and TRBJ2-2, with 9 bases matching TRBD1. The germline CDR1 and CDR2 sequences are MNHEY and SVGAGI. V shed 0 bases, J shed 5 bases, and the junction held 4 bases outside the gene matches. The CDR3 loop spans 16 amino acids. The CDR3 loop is CASSYSDRGYTGELFF. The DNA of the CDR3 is TGTGCCAGCAGTTACTCTGACAGGGGGTATACCGGGGAGCTGTTTTTT.

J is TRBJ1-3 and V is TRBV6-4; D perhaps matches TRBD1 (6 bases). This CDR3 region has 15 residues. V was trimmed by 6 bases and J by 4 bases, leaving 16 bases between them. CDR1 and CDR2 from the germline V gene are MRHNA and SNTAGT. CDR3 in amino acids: CASSPEGGEGNTIYF. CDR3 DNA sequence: TGTGCCAGCAGCCCCGAGGGGGGGGAAGGAAACACCATATATTTT.

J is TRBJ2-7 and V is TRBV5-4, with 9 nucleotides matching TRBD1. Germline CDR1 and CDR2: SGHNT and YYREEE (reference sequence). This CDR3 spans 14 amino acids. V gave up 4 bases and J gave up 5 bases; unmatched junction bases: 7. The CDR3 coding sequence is TGTGCCAGCAGCCCAAGGGACAGGGACCACGAGCAGTACTTC. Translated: CASSPRDRDHEQYF.

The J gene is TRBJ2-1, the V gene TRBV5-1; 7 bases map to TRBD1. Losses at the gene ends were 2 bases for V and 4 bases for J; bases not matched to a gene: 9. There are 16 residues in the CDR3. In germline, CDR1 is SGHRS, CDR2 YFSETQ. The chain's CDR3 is CASSFTRGIGYNEQFF. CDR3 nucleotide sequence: TGCGCCAGCAGCTTCACCAGGGGGATAGGTTACAATGAGCAGTTCTTC.

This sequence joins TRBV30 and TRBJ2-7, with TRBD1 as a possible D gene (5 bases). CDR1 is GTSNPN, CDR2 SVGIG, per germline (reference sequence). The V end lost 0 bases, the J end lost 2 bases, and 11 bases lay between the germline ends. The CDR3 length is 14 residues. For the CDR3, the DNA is TGTGCCTGGAGTGTAGCCAGGGCCGCCTACGAGCAGTACTTC. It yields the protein CAWSVARAAYEQYF.

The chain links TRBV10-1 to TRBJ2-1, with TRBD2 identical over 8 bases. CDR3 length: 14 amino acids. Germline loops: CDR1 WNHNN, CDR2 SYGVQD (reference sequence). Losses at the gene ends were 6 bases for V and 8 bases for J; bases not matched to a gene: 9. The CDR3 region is CASSSRGRFDEQFF. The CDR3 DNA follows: TGCGCCAGCAGCAGTCGCGGGAGGTTCGATGAGCAGTTCTTC.

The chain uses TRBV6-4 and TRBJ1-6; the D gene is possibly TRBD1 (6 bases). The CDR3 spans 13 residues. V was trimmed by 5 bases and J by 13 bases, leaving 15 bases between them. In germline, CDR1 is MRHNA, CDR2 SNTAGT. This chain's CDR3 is CASSPNRVAPLHF. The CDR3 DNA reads TGTGCCAGCAGTCCCAACAGGGTGGCCCCCCTCCACTTT.

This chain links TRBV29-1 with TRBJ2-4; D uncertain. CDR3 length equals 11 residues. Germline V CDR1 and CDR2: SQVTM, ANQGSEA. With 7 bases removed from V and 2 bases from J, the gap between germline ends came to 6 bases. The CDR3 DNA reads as TGCAGCGCCCACTCCAAAAACATTCAGTACTTC. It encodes CSAHSKNIQYF.

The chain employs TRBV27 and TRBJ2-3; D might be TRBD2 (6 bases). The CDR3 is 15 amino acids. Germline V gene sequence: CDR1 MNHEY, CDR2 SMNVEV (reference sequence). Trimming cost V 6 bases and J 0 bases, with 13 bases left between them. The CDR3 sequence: CASSPAGPSTDTQYF. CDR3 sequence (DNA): TGTGCCAGCAGCCCAGCGGGTCCGAGCACAGATACGCAGTATTTT.